The 11 T cell receptor beta chains below all came from one sample that was sequenced in a study of blood T cell repertoires in COVID-19. Some clones are missing from TCRdb's copy, which holds only in-frame ones; the method was immunoSEQ multiplex PCR. Counted here are 300,000 to 400,000 clones, 87% occurring once; the ten biggest clones make up roughly 8.9%. Sequencing input: peripheral blood. Receptors were obtained from a man aged 30 to 45 with COVID-19, enrolled during active disease.

V and J are TRBV28 and TRBJ1-2; 7 nucleotides match TRBD1. Per the germline V gene, CDR1 is MDHEN and CDR2 is SYDVKM. This CDR3 spans 15 amino acids. The junction had 4 bases not matched to a gene; V was cut back by 1 base and J by 2 bases. The chain's CDR3 is CASSLFARGNYGYTF. The CDR3 nucleotides are TGTGCCAGCAGTTTATTCGCCAGGGGGAACTATGGCTACACCTTC.

The chain joins TRBV27 to TRBJ2-1; 7 bases are shared with TRBD1. Germline-derived CDR1 and CDR2 are MNHEY and SMNVEV (reference sequence). V was pared by 8 bases and J by 3 bases, with 10 bases of the junction left unmatched. This CDR3 spans 15 amino acids. The CDR3 sequence: CASQGLGGRYNEQFF. CDR3 bases: TGTGCCAGCCAAGGGTTAGGGGGCCGCTACAATGAGCAGTTCTTC.

This clone was counted once. CDR3 residues: CSAGGRNEKLFF. CDR3 coding DNA: TGCAGCGCGGGGGGCCGGAATGAAAAACTGTTTTTT. V gene TRBV29-1 combines with J gene TRBJ1-4, with a tentative D call TRBD1 (6 bases). CDR3 length equals 12 residues. CDR1 is SQVTM, CDR2 ANQGSEA, per germline. Trimming removed 7 bases from V and 5 bases from J, with 11 bases in between.

This chain links TRBV30 with TRBJ2-1; weak D call: TRBD2 (6 bases). CDR3 length equals 14 residues. V was trimmed by 4 bases and J by 4 bases, leaving 14 bases between them. Germline CDR1 and CDR2: GTSNPN and SVGIG (reference sequence). CDR3 region: CAWIGGYPYNEQFF. CDR3 nucleotide sequence: TGTGCCTGGATCGGGGGTTATCCATACAATGAGCAGTTCTTC.

This chain connects TRBV6-5 to TRBJ2-3; 12 bases map to TRBD1. The junction had 4 bases not matched to a gene; V was cut back by 2 bases and J by 4 bases. The CDR3 is 16 amino acids. Looked up from germline, CDR1 is MNHEY and CDR2 is SVGAGI. The CDR3, as DNA: TGTGCCAGCAGTTACCTTTGGGACAGGGGGCCAGATACGCAGTATTTT. Its protein is CASSYLWDRGPDTQYF.

The chain is built from TRBV6-5 and TRBJ1-2; D is possibly TRBD1 (5 bases). With 5 bases removed from V and 5 bases from J, the gap between germline ends came to 12 bases. This CDR3 has 13 residues. Germline-derived CDR1 and CDR2 are MNHEY and SVGAGI. DNA for the CDR3: TGTGCCAGCAGTAACGGGGGTCGGTATGGCTACACCTTC. This translates into CASSNGGRYGYTF.

The chain employs TRBV27 and TRBJ2-7; 7 nucleotides line up with TRBD2. The CDR3 loop spans 16 amino acids. The J segment lost 2 bases and the V segment lost 7 bases, leaving 14 bases of the junction unmatched. CDR1 MNHEY and CDR2 SMNVEV come from the germline V gene (reference sequence). CDR3 sequence: CASTRAGTILPYEQYF. The CDR3 region has the DNA TGTGCCAGCACTAGAGCCGGGACTATCCTCCCCTACGAGCAGTACTTC.

This clone was seen once. The chain is built from TRBV19 and TRBJ2-1, with D possibly matching TRBD2 (5 bases). CDR3 length: 16 residues. Germline V CDR1 and CDR2: LNHDA, SQIVND (reference sequence). V lost 5 bases, J lost 1 base, and 15 bases lay in between. The CDR3 coding sequence is TGTGCCAGTAGTCCAATGAGCGGAAGATCCTACAATGAGCAGTTCTTC. Its protein product is CASSPMSGRSYNEQFF.

CDR3 DNA sequence: TGTGCCAGCAGCTACTTGGGGACAGGGGGCCTCTACACCTTC. It codes for CASSYLGTGGLYTF. The chain has TRBV7-9 and TRBJ1-2; 12 nucleotides line up with TRBD1. Germline CDR1 and CDR2: SEHNR and FQNEAQ (reference sequence). The CDR3 is 14 residues long. Trimming at V came to 4 bases and at J to 10 bases, leaving 7 bases not matched to a gene. Supplemented by reference TRBV7-9 and TRBJ1-2, the full variable domain reads DTGVSQNPRHKITKRGQNVTFRCDPISEHNRLYWYRQTLGQGPEFLTYFQNEAQLEKSRLLSDRFSAERPKGSFSTLEIQRTEQGDSAMYLCASSYLGTGGLYTFGSGTRLTVV.

This chain joins TRBV11-1 and TRBJ1-2; 10 nucleotides agree with TRBD1. In germline, CDR1 is SGHAT, CDR2 FQDESV (reference sequence). This CDR3 region has 13 residues. V lost 5 bases and J lost 8; bases outside the gene matches: 5. CDR3 sequence (DNA): TGTGCCAGCAGCCCCGAGACAGGGGGCGGCTACACCTTC. Protein product: CASSPETGGGYTF.

The V and J genes are TRBV12-5 and TRBJ2-2; 12 bases are a match to TRBD2. The V gene end was trimmed by 4 bases and the J gene end by 5 bases; junction bases not matched to a gene: 14. CDR1 and CDR2 (germline): LGHNT, FRNRAP. This CDR3 has 19 amino acids. The CDR3 loop reads CASGSTFTGLAGRTGELFF. In DNA form, the CDR3 reads TGTGCTAGTGGTTCCACCTTTACCGGACTAGCGGGACGGACCGGGGAGCTGTTTTTT.